Described below is a single T cell receptor (beta chain) sequence and its context. Its antigen is still unknown. In germline, CDR1 is SGHNT, CDR2 YYREEE (reference sequence). Unmatched junction bases numbered 8, after V lost 3 bases and J lost 6 bases. The length of the CDR3 is 14 residues. This entry belongs to a study of cytomegalovirus exposure and HLA in healthy donors. Regarding the study as a whole: Donors were assumed by presence/absence analyses to have roughly uniform sequencing depth. A few chains tied to CMV proved CMV antigen-specific in vitro. The authors later found most CMV-associated TCR beta chains appeared HLA-restricted. Within an earlier analysis, most TCR beta V segments proved productive either about 87% or about 30% of the time.

60 Vbeta and 13 Jbeta primers were used in PCR. Some clones are missing from TCRdb's copy, which holds only in-frame ones; the method was immunoSEQ multiplex PCR. The repertoire holds fewer than 200,000 clones, with approximately 90% as singletons. The chain links TRBV5-4 to TRBJ2-7; 8 bases map to TRBD1. The specimen sequenced was PBMCs. This clonotype originated in a boy between 2 and 10 years old in good health and CMV-seronegative. In DNA, the CDR3 is TGTGCCAGCAGCTCCGGGACAGGAGGGTCCGAGCAGTACTTC. It translates to CASSSGTGGSEQYF.